This is a list of T cell receptor beta chains from one sample in a study of tumor-infiltrating lymphocytes in primary liver carcinoma. TCRdb redid the calling of the multiplex PCR reads with MiXCR, one entry per CDR3 protein. Of 100,000 or so distinct CDR3 sequences listed, around two thirds are singletons. Sequencing used liver tumor tissue from sampling region 2. The receptors derive from a woman in her sixties or seventies with primary liver carcinoma and hepatitis B virus infection. Both conserved end residues are part of each CDR3. Fields, in order: D gene, J gene, V gene, clone size, CDR3 protein, CDR3 DNA. A D gene is named only where the DNA matches it firmly. Size is stated for part of the rows, as once, few or many counts, or as a class when the clone is expanded.

d_call: -
j_call: TRBJ1-1
v_call: TRBV10-3
clone_size: -
cdr3_aa: CAISELIMGSPNTEAFF
cdr3_nt: TGTGCCATCAGTGAGTTGATTATGGGGTCCCCTAACACTGAAGCTTTCTTT

d_call: -
j_call: TRBJ2-7
v_call: TRBV9
clone_size: -
cdr3_aa: CTSSTTPGSYEQYF
cdr3_nt: TGTACCAGCAGCACAACCCCAGGTAGCTACGAGCAGTACTTC

d_call: -
j_call: TRBJ1-5
v_call: TRBV28
clone_size: -
cdr3_aa: CGSSLSTAGAQPQHF
cdr3_nt: TGTGGCAGCAGTTTATCGACCGCAGGGGCTCAGCCCCAGCATTTT

d_call: TRBD2
j_call: TRBJ2-3
v_call: TRBV28
clone_size: -
cdr3_aa: CASSEREGGTDMQYF
cdr3_nt: TGTGCCAGCAGCGAGCGGGAGGGGGGCACAGATATGCAGTATTTT

d_call: -
j_call: TRBJ2-1
v_call: TRBV11-3
clone_size: -
cdr3_aa: CASSLAAAALGEQFF
cdr3_nt: TGTGCCAGCAGCTTAGCAGCGGCTGCCCTGGGTGAGCAGTTCTTC

d_call: -
j_call: TRBJ2-7
v_call: TRBV28
clone_size: -
cdr3_aa: CATSSQLRDTSSYEQYF
cdr3_nt: TGTGCCACCAGTTCTCAACTCCGGGACACTTCCTCCTACGAGCAGTACTTC

d_call: -
j_call: TRBJ1-1
v_call: TRBV29-1
clone_size: -
cdr3_aa: CSVVCRRRVTEAFF
cdr3_nt: TGCAGCGTTGTTTGTAGGCGGCGGGTCACTGAAGCTTTCTTT

d_call: -
j_call: TRBJ2-7
v_call: TRBV28
clone_size: many
cdr3_aa: CASSLSWGQRAYEQYF
cdr3_nt: TGTGCCAGCAGTCTATCTTGGGGCCAGCGGGCCTACGAGCAGTACTTC

d_call: -
j_call: TRBJ2-1
v_call: TRBV5-1
clone_size: -
cdr3_aa: CASSLTSSYNEQSF
cdr3_nt: TGCGCCAGCAGCTTGACTAGCTCCTACAATGAGCAGTCCTTC

d_call: -
j_call: TRBJ2-4
v_call: TRBV4-1
clone_size: many
cdr3_aa: CASSQQDAGARYF
cdr3_nt: TGCGCCAGCAGCCAACAAGACGCGGGCGCGAGGTACTTC

d_call: TRBD1
j_call: TRBJ1-3
v_call: TRBV11-2
clone_size: -
cdr3_aa: CASNSPGQGGFASGNTIYF
cdr3_nt: TGTGCCAGCAACTCACCGGGACAGGGGGGATTCGCCTCTGGAAACACCATATATTTT

d_call: -
j_call: TRBJ2-1
v_call: TRBV11-3
clone_size: -
cdr3_aa: CASNSRGTRTMGNEQFF
cdr3_nt: TGCGCCAGCAACTCCCGGGGGACGCGGACCATGGGCAATGAGCAGTTCTTC

d_call: -
j_call: TRBJ1-2
v_call: TRBV5-1
clone_size: -
cdr3_aa: CASISDPTVGGYTF
cdr3_nt: TGCGCCAGCATATCCGACCCTACCGTGGGTGGCTACACCTTC

d_call: TRBD1
j_call: TRBJ2-7
v_call: TRBV7-6
clone_size: -
cdr3_aa: CASSLSGQPNYEQYF
cdr3_nt: TGTGCCAGCAGCTTATCGGGACAGCCAAACTACGAGCAGTACTTC

d_call: TRBD2
j_call: TRBJ2-3
v_call: TRBV11-2
clone_size: -
cdr3_aa: CTSSPGTSGNTDTQYF
cdr3_nt: TGTACCAGCAGCCCAGGTACTAGCGGGAACACAGATACGCAGTATTTT

d_call: TRBD1
j_call: TRBJ1-1
v_call: TRBV28
clone_size: -
cdr3_aa: CASNAGGDTEAFF
cdr3_nt: TGTGCCAGCAATGCAGGGGGGGACACTGAAGCTTTCTTT

d_call: -
j_call: TRBJ2-1
v_call: TRBV28
clone_size: -
cdr3_aa: CVSSPAATSLGEQFF
cdr3_nt: TGTGTCAGCAGTCCGGCGGCGACCTCCCTGGGGGAGCAGTTCTTC

d_call: TRBD2
j_call: TRBJ2-7
v_call: TRBV12-3/TRBV12-4
clone_size: medium-sized
cdr3_aa: CASSLTSGTAQYF
cdr3_nt: TGTGCCAGCAGTTTAACTAGCGGTACCGCGCAGTACTTC

d_call: -
j_call: TRBJ2-1
v_call: TRBV20-1
clone_size: once
cdr3_aa: CSARDGRNEQFF
cdr3_nt: TGCAGTGCTAGAGATGGGCGGAATGAGCAGTTCTTC

d_call: -
j_call: TRBJ2-5
v_call: TRBV12-3/TRBV12-4
clone_size: many
cdr3_aa: CASSLRHQETQYF
cdr3_nt: TGTGCCAGCAGTCTCCGACACCAAGAGACCCAGTACTTC

d_call: -
j_call: TRBJ2-2
v_call: TRBV4-1
clone_size: -
cdr3_aa: CARSQNQVPSNTGELFF
cdr3_nt: TGTGCCAGGAGCCAAAACCAAGTCCCCTCGAACACCGGGGAGCTGTTTTTT

d_call: -
j_call: TRBJ1-1
v_call: TRBV11-3
clone_size: -
cdr3_aa: CASSFRIVDTEAFF
cdr3_nt: TGTGCCAGCAGCTTCAGGATAGTGGACACTGAAGCTTTCTTT

d_call: -
j_call: TRBJ2-5
v_call: TRBV5-6
clone_size: many
cdr3_aa: CASSLGLVEETQYF
cdr3_nt: TGTGCCAGCAGCTTGGGGCTAGTTGAAGAGACCCAGTACTTC

d_call: -
j_call: TRBJ2-7
v_call: TRBV11-3
clone_size: -
cdr3_aa: CASRYSYEQYF
cdr3_nt: TGTGCCAGTAGATATTCCTACGAGCAATACTTC

d_call: -
j_call: TRBJ2-7
v_call: TRBV6-1
clone_size: -
cdr3_aa: CASGEGPRVSYEQYF
cdr3_nt: TGTGCCAGCGGCGAAGGTCCCAGGGTAAGCTACGAGCAGTACTTC

d_call: -
j_call: TRBJ2-5
v_call: TRBV11-1
clone_size: -
cdr3_aa: CPSRTGWWETQYF
cdr3_nt: TGTCCCAGCAGGACGGGATGGTGGGAGACCCAGTACTTC

d_call: -
j_call: TRBJ2-7
v_call: TRBV2
clone_size: once
cdr3_aa: CASSEMALYYEQYF
cdr3_nt: TGTGCCAGCAGTGAAATGGCTCTGTATTACGAGCAGTACTTC